The 8 T cell receptor beta chains reported below all come from one sample, sequenced in a study of T cells after yellow fever vaccination. TCRdb independently ran MiXCR on the 5' RACE reads; one entry per CDR3 protein. This repertoire shows some 300,000 distinct CDR3 sequences, under 9% found once; its top ten account for around 3.3%. The source material was CD4+ T cells sorted from PBMCs, sampled 5 days after the yellow fever booster vaccination. Receptor source: a man between 18 and 35 years old who received the YFV17D yellow fever vaccine.

J is TRBJ2-2 and V is TRBV27, with TRBD2 matching over 9 bases. Germline V lookup: CDR1 MNHEY, CDR2 SMNVEV (reference sequence). The CDR3 has 15 residues. V trimming: 7 bases; J trimming: 4 bases; junction bases outside the gene matches: 7. CDR3 sequence: CASKAASGTTGELFF. The CDR3 DNA follows: TGTGCCAGCAAGGCGGCTAGCGGGACCACCGGGGAGCTGTTTTTT.

The V gene is TRBV7-2, the J gene TRBJ1-3; unclear D gene. CDR1 is SGHTA and CDR2 is FQGNSA in the germline V gene. The CDR3 has 15 amino acids. Deletions cut 8 bases from V and 0 bases from J, with 14 bases between. The CDR3 protein is CASGQVGNSGNTIYF. The DNA for the CDR3 is TGTGCCAGCGGCCAGGTCGGAAACTCTGGAAACACCATATATTTT.

V usage is TRBV5-5 and J usage is TRBJ1-3; D call uncertain. V lost 4 bases and J lost 0, with 17 bases in between. Germline values: CDR1 SGHKS, CDR2 YYEKEE (reference sequence). The CDR3 totals 17 residues. This CDR3 is CASSGYGQSVSGNTIYF. The CDR3 nucleotides are TGTGCCAGCAGCGGCTACGGGCAGTCAGTCTCTGGAAACACCATATATTTT.

There are a few counts of this clonotype. The chain employs TRBV6-5 and TRBJ1-3, with 7 nucleotides matching TRBD1. The CDR3 covers 17 residues. Germline V gene sequence: CDR1 MNHEY, CDR2 SVGAGI. Trimming took 0 bases from V and 0 from J; bases not matched to a gene: 5. The DNA for the CDR3 is TGTGCCAGCAGTTACTCCGGACAGGCCAACTCTGGAAACACCATATATTTT. Its translation: CASSYSGQANSGNTIYF.

This clonotype was picked up a small number of times. The gene calls are TRBV12-3 or TRBV12-4 and TRBJ2-2, with D hard to call. The ends were cut back, 6 bases at V and 4 bases at J, with 9 bases in the middle. The CDR3 contains 13 residues. The CDR3 coding sequence is TGTGCCAGCAGGGCAGTACTCACCGGGGAGCTGTTTTTT. Translation: CASRAVLTGELFF.

This clonotype was observed a handful of times. The chain uses TRBV12-5 and TRBJ2-3; D not certain. Trimming removed 5 bases from V and 1 base from J, with 4 bases in between. There are 12 residues in the CDR3. The germline V gene has CDR1 LGHNT and CDR2 FRNRAP. CDR3: CASGKRTDTQYF. CDR3 DNA: TGTGCTAGTGGTAAACGCACAGATACGCAGTATTTT.

This clonotype was picked up many times. V is TRBV7-2 and J is TRBJ2-5; 11 bases are shared with TRBD2. The trim removed 2 bases at V and 5 bases at J, leaving 7 bases unmatched. In germline, CDR1 is SGHTA, CDR2 FQGNSA. The length of the CDR3 is 16 residues. The CDR3 protein is CASSLFLAGGGETQYF. CDR3 DNA: TGTGCCAGCAGCTTATTCCTAGCGGGGGGCGGGGAGACCCAGTACTTC. Full variable domain (remainder filled in from reference TRBV7-2 and TRBJ2-5): GAGVSQSPSNKVTEKGKDVELRCDPISGHTALYWYRQSLGQGLEFLIYFQGNSAPDKSGLPSDRFSAERTGGSVSTLTIQRTQQEDSAVYLCASSLFLAGGGETQYFGPGTRLLVL.

In this sample, this clonotype turned up a few times. The rearrangement links TRBV24-1 to TRBJ2-5, with D possibly being TRBD1 (5 bases). Germline-derived CDR1 and CDR2 are KGHDR and SFDVKD. The CDR3 sequence is 13 residues long. V dropped 4 bases and J dropped 12 bases, with 17 bases sitting between them. CDR3 sequence: CATSDPRQPSEYF. CDR3 nucleotides: TGTGCCACCAGTGACCCTCGACAGCCCTCGGAGTACTTC.